The 24 T cell receptor beta chains below come from one sample, sequenced in a study of blood T cell repertoires in COVID-19. Repertoires were generated with immunoSEQ multiplex PCR, while TCRdb's copy carries only in-frame clones and drops some. The sample shows roughly 33,000 clones, over 85% of them seen only once. What was sequenced was peripheral blood. Source of these receptors: a human donor in a cohort sampled during active COVID-19.

V and J are TRBV6-5 and TRBJ1-2, with TRBD1 matching over 8 bases. Trimming removed 6 bases from V and 1 base from J; junction bases left unmatched: 7. CDR3 length equals 15 residues. Germline V CDR1 and CDR2: MNHEY, SVGAGI. CDR3 in amino acids: CASRPGQGLNYGYTF. In DNA form, the CDR3 reads TGTGCCAGCAGACCTGGACAGGGACTTAACTATGGCTACACCTTC.

The chain combines TRBV19 with TRBJ2-1; TRBD1 agrees at 11 bases. Germline V gives CDR1 LNHDA, CDR2 SQIVND (reference sequence). V gave up 3 bases and J gave up 6 bases; unmatched junction bases: 7. The CDR3 loop spans 16 amino acids. CDR3 nucleotide sequence: TGTGCCAGTAGTATGAGGACAGGGGGCGGAAGCAATGAGCAGTTCTTC. Translated, it gives CASSMRTGGGSNEQFF.

The V call is TRBV19, the J call TRBJ2-5; a weak D match, TRBD1 (6 bases). The CDR3 has 14 amino acids. The V end was cut by 1 base, the J end by 6 bases, with 12 bases between. CDR1 is LNHDA, CDR2 SQIVND, per germline (reference sequence). The chain's CDR3 is CASSIGQVAQTQYF. The CDR3 DNA follows: TGTGCCAGTAGTATAGGACAGGTAGCTCAGACCCAGTACTTC.

CDR3 DNA: TGTGCCAGCAGCTCCGGGACTAGCGGGGGGGCGGGTATAGATACGCAGTATTTT. This translates into CASSSGTSGGAGIDTQYF. The gene calls are TRBV7-6 and TRBJ2-3; 16 bases match TRBD2. The germline V gene encodes CDR1 SGHVS and CDR2 FNYEAQ. The J segment lost 5 bases and the V segment lost 4 bases, leaving 9 bases of the junction unmatched. The CDR3 is 18 residues long.

V and J are TRBV5-4 and TRBJ1-1, with 9 nucleotides matching TRBD1. Germline-derived CDR1 and CDR2 are SGHNT and YYREEE (reference sequence). This CDR3 is built from 14 residues. V shed 2 bases and J 3 bases; nucleotides not matched to a gene: 2. The CDR3 here is CASSFRDRDTEAFF. CDR3 DNA sequence: TGTGCCAGCAGCTTCCGGGACAGGGACACTGAAGCTTTCTTT. Drawing the rest from reference TRBV5-4 and TRBJ1-1, the complete variable domain is ETGVTQSPTHLIKTRGQQVTLRCSSQSGHNTVSWYQQALGQGPQFIFQYYREEENGRGNFPPRFSGLQFPNYSSELNVNALELDDSALYLCASSFRDRDTEAFFGQGTRLTVV.

V and J are TRBV27 and TRBJ2-5; TRBD1 might be the D (5 bases). Per germline, CDR1 MNHEY and CDR2 SMNVEV (reference sequence). V gave up 3 bases and J gave up 2 bases, with 7 bases separating them. This CDR3 is built from 13 residues. This CDR3 is CASSFDSQETQYF. CDR3 in DNA: TGTGCCAGCAGTTTCGACAGTCAAGAGACCCAGTACTTC.

The chain combines TRBV6-5 with TRBJ2-3; TRBD2 aligns across 7 bases. Germline V gene data show CDR1 as MNHEY and CDR2 as SVGAGI. The junction had 10 bases not matched to a gene; V was cut back by 2 bases and J by 5 bases. The length of the CDR3 is 16 residues. The CDR3 loop reads CASSYNVAGDLDTQYF. The DNA of the CDR3 is TGTGCCAGCAGTTACAATGTTGCGGGAGATCTAGATACGCAGTATTTT.

The gene calls are TRBV4-1 and TRBJ2-7; 10 positions match TRBD2. Germline-derived CDR1 and CDR2 are MGHRA and YSYEKL. The CDR3 consists of 12 residues. Trimming cost V 9 bases and J 6 bases; bases outside gene matches: 5. The CDR3 DNA follows: TGCGCCAGTCAGCGGGAGGGCCGCGAGCAGTACTTC. Translation gives CASQREGREQYF.

The chain recombines TRBV13 with TRBJ2-7; unclear D gene. Germline lookup yields CDR1 PRHDT and CDR2 FYEKMQ (reference sequence). V gave up 1 base and J gave up 9 bases, with 10 bases separating them. This CDR3 region has 12 residues. CDR3 region: CASSLAAARQYF. CDR3 DNA sequence: TGTGCCAGCAGCTTAGCCGCTGCTAGGCAGTACTTC.

DNA for the CDR3: TGTGCCAGTACGGGGAGTGCGAGGGAGACCCAGTACTTC. Translating gives CASTGSARETQYF. The chain carries TRBV19 and TRBJ2-5, with TRBD2 as a possible D gene (5 bases). The ends were cut back, 7 bases at V and 5 bases at J, with 14 bases in the middle. Germline loops: CDR1 LNHDA, CDR2 SQIVND (reference sequence). The CDR3 runs 13 residues.

The V call is TRBV9, the J call TRBJ2-1, with 8 bases fitting TRBD2. CDR3 length: 17 residues. The V gene end was trimmed by 3 bases and the J gene end by 0 bases; junction bases not matched to a gene: 8. Germline CDR1 and CDR2: SGDLS and YYNGEE. CDR3 sequence: CASSEKSGTSSYNEQFF. The CDR3 bases are TGTGCCAGCAGCGAGAAATCCGGGACTAGCTCCTACAATGAGCAGTTCTTC.

This chain links TRBV27 with TRBJ1-6; D gene uncertain. Deletions cut 10 bases from V and 5 bases from J, with 15 bases between. This CDR3 is 14 amino acids long. CDR1 and CDR2 (germline): MNHEY, SMNVEV (reference sequence). This chain's CDR3 is CATNPGRNNSPLHF. The CDR3 nucleotides read TGTGCCACAAACCCTGGCAGAAATAATTCACCCCTCCACTTT.

The table lists this clone with a few counts. V and J are TRBV3-1 (or the pseudogene TRBV3-2) and TRBJ2-7; 7 bases are a match to TRBD1. The junction had 9 bases not matched to a gene; V was cut back by 4 bases and J by 0 bases. Germline values: CDR1 LGHDT, CDR2 YNNKEL (reference sequence). The length of the CDR3 is 16 residues. The CDR3: CASSLYPTGSSYEQYF. The CDR3 bases are TGTGCCAGCAGCCTTTACCCGACAGGGAGCTCCTACGAGCAGTACTTC.

The V call is TRBV3-1 (or the pseudogene TRBV3-2), the J call TRBJ1-2; 7 nucleotides line up with TRBD1. Unmatched junction bases numbered 9, after V lost 4 bases and J lost 7 bases. The germline V gene has CDR1 LGHDT and CDR2 YNNKEL (reference sequence). This CDR3 is 14 amino acids long. The CDR3 bases are TGTGCCAGCAGCCCCATATCAGGGGGTAGTGGCTACACCTTC. Translating gives CASSPISGGSGYTF.

This clone was picked up one time. V and J are TRBV6-1 and TRBJ1-1; D is ambiguous. Trimming left V 1 base short and J 2 bases short, with 14 bases between. This CDR3 spans 16 amino acids. In germline, CDR1 is MNHNS, CDR2 SASEGT. CDR3 region: CASSEVEVAGNTEAFF. The CDR3, as DNA: TGTGCCAGCAGTGAAGTGGAGGTAGCAGGTAACACTGAAGCTTTCTTT.

V usage is TRBV28 and J usage is TRBJ2-7; perhaps TRBD1 as D (6 bases). The length of the CDR3 is 13 residues. V lost 1 base to trimming and J lost 2 bases, with 6 bases between them. Germline-derived CDR1 and CDR2 are MDHEN and SYDVKM. CDR3 sequence: CASSLSGAYEQYF. In nucleotides, the CDR3 is TGTGCCAGCAGTTTATCAGGGGCCTACGAGCAGTACTTC.

The V gene is TRBV18, the J gene TRBJ1-5, with TRBD1 as a possible D gene (5 bases). V gave up 4 bases and J gave up 0 bases, with 10 bases separating them. The CDR3 is 15 residues long. The V gene's germline CDR1 is KGHSH and CDR2 LQKENI. The CDR3 DNA reads as TGTGCCAGCTCACAGAACGGGGGTAGCAATCAGCCCCAGCATTTT. Its protein is CASSQNGGSNQPQHF. The complete variable domain, with remaining parts taken from reference TRBV18 and TRBJ1-5, reads NAGVMQNPRHLVRRRGQEARLRCSPMKGHSHVYWYRQLPEEGLKFMVYLQKENIIDESGMPKERFSAEFPKEGPSILRIQQVVRGDSAAYFCASSQNGGSNQPQHFGDGTRLSIL.

This clone occurred once. The J gene is TRBJ2-7, the V gene TRBV28; TRBD2 matches 7 bases. The V gene's germline CDR1 is MDHEN and CDR2 SYDVKM. The V gene end was trimmed by 2 bases and the J gene end by 3 bases; junction bases not matched to a gene: 7. The CDR3 length is 15 residues. CDR3: CASSLRAGVNYEQYF. The CDR3 DNA reads as TGTGCCAGCAGTTTAAGGGCGGGGGTGAACTACGAGCAGTACTTC.

V and J are TRBV5-4 and TRBJ2-7; possible D gene TRBD2, 7 bases. The V gene's germline CDR1 is SGHNT and CDR2 YYREEE (reference sequence). V lost 2 bases and J 8 bases, leaving 14 bases between the germline ends. The CDR3 runs to 13 residues. The CDR3 here is CASSLRGGGKQYF. The CDR3 nucleotides are TGTGCCAGCAGCTTACGCGGCGGGGGCAAGCAGTACTTC.

V and J are TRBV24-1 and TRBJ2-1; D unclear. CDR1 is KGHDR and CDR2 is SFDVKD in the germline V gene. This CDR3 is 14 amino acids long. V gave up 3 bases and J gave up 5 bases, with 10 bases separating them. The CDR3 coding sequence is TGTGCCACCAGTGATACGACACTCAACAATGAGCAGTTCTTC. Translated, it gives CATSDTTLNNEQFF.

The J gene is TRBJ2-7, the V gene TRBV30; the D gene is possibly TRBD1 (5 bases). Germline CDR1 GTSNPN, CDR2 SVGIG (reference sequence). With 1 base removed from V and 1 base from J, the gap between germline ends came to 8 bases. The CDR3 is made up of 13 amino acids. In DNA form, the CDR3 reads TGTGCCTGGAGTGCAGGGTGGTCCTACGAGCAGTACTTC. Its protein is CAWSAGWSYEQYF.

The chain is built from TRBV6-1 and TRBJ2-7, with TRBD1 matching 9 bases. The CDR3 has 16 amino acids. Germline loops: CDR1 MNHNS, CDR2 SASEGT. V gave up 5 bases and J gave up 6 bases; unmatched junction bases: 14. CDR3 bases: TGTGCCAGCAGTAAAGGGACAGGGACGCCACTTTCCGAGCAGTACTTC. This encodes CASSKGTGTPLSEQYF.

The rearrangement uses TRBV5-5 and TRBJ2-2, with TRBD1 as a possible D gene (6 bases). V was trimmed by 1 base and J by 4 bases, leaving 17 bases between them. The CDR3 spans 17 residues. Germline assignment: CDR1 SGHKS and CDR2 YYEKEE (reference sequence). This CDR3 is CASSLPMTGPTTGELFF. CDR3 in DNA: TGTGCCAGCAGCTTGCCGATGACAGGACCCACCACCGGGGAGCTGTTTTTT.

J is TRBJ1-2 and V is TRBV7-8; 7 bases match TRBD1. This CDR3 comprises 13 residues. Germline-derived CDR1 and CDR2 are SGHVS and FQNEAQ. V dropped 1 base and J dropped 7; count of bases not matched to a gene: 3. Here the CDR3 DNA reads TGTGCCAGCAGCTTAGGACAGGGTAGTGGCTACACCTTC. Translated, it gives CASSLGQGSGYTF. The entire variable domain, with the rest obtained from reference TRBV7-8 and TRBJ1-2, is as follows: GAGVSQSPRYKVAKRGQDVALRCDPISGHVSLFWYQQALGQGPEFLTYFQNEAQLDKSGLPSDRFFAERPEGSVSTLKIQRTQQEDSAVYLCASSLGQGSGYTFGSGTRLTVV.